These 13 T cell receptor beta chains were sequenced from one sample in a study of cytomegalovirus exposure and HLA in healthy donors. 60 Vbeta and 13 Jbeta primers were used in PCR. Method: immunoSEQ multiplex PCR; TCRdb's copy keeps in-frame clones and lacks some. This sample yields around 170,000 clones, of which around 75% are seen a single time; 6.3% belongs to the top ten. Sequenced sample: PBMCs. Receptor source: a man aged 35 to 55 in good health and CMV-seropositive.

The rearrangement links TRBV27 to TRBJ1-2, with a weak D call TRBD1 (5 bases). Trimming removed 4 bases at V and 7 bases at J, with 16 bases between. There are 14 residues in the CDR3. Germline CDR1 and CDR2: MNHEY and SMNVEV (reference sequence). The CDR3 coding sequence is TGTGCCAGCAGTTACTCGACAGAGGCCCGTGGCTACACCTTC. This translates into CASSYSTEARGYTF.

The chain carries TRBV5-1 and TRBJ2-3; D is possibly TRBD2 (5 bases). The V gene lost 4 bases and the J gene lost 4 bases, with 13 bases spanning the gap. The CDR3 spans 14 residues. Germline V lookup: CDR1 SGHRS, CDR2 YFSETQ. The CDR3 DNA is TGCGCCAGCAGCACCTCTAGCTTCGCAGATACGCAGTATTTT. This codes for CASSTSSFADTQYF.

CDR3 sequence: CASSRGDRGTGELFF. The CDR3 bases are TGTGCCAGCAGCAGAGGAGACAGGGGTACCGGGGAGCTGTTTTTT. The chain joins TRBV7-9 to TRBJ2-2, with 8 nucleotides matching TRBD1. Germline lookup yields CDR1 SEHNR and CDR2 FQNEAQ (reference sequence). The length of the CDR3 is 15 residues. The V and J ends lost 5 bases and 5 bases, in that order; junction bases with no gene match: 7. The complete variable domain, with remaining parts taken from reference TRBV7-9 and TRBJ2-2, reads DTGVSQNPRHKITKRGQNVTFRCDPISEHNRLYWYRQTLGQGPEFLTYFQNEAQLEKSRLLSDRFSAERPKGSFSTLEIQRTEQGDSAMYLCASSRGDRGTGELFFGEGSRLTVL.

This clone turned up a few times. The CDR3 DNA follows: TGCAGTGCTGGGGGGTATCAGCCCCAGCATTTT. This gives the protein CSAGGYQPQHF. The chain carries TRBV20-1 and TRBJ1-5, with TRBD1 as a possible D gene (5 bases). V was pared by 5 bases and J by 5 bases, with 7 bases between. The germline CDR1 and CDR2 sequences are DFQATT and SNEGSKA (reference sequence). This CDR3 region has 11 residues.

The J gene is TRBJ1-2, the V gene TRBV28; TRBD1 might be the D (5 bases). The CDR3 length is 14 residues. Germline CDR1 is MDHEN and CDR2 is SYDVKM. V gave up 2 bases and J gave up 2 bases, with 9 bases separating them. This CDR3 reads CASSLGAGNYGYTF. The CDR3 DNA is TGTGCCAGCAGTTTAGGGGCGGGAAACTATGGCTACACCTTC.

The sample holds a few counts of this clone. The genes are TRBV21-1 and TRBJ2-2; the listed D gene, TRBD2, was not tested against the DNA. TRBV21-1 is labeled a pseudogene. This CDR3 region has 16 residues. Written as DNA, the CDR3 is TGTGCCAGGATAGTTAAGAAAGATAAGTACACCGGGGAGCTGTTTTTT. This gives the protein CARIVKKDKYTGELFF.

The chain employs TRBV5-4 and TRBJ2-5, with a weak D call TRBD2 (6 bases). Gene TRBJ2-7 matches the end of the DNA better, so the J call may be wrong. This CDR3 spans 15 amino acids. Per germline, CDR1 SGHNT and CDR2 YYREEE (reference sequence). CDR3 coding DNA: TGTGCCAGCAGCTTAGGAGGGGCCGCGCCCTACGAGCAGTACTTC. Its protein is CASSLGGAAPYEQYF.

The rearrangement joins TRBV28 to TRBJ2-3; 7 positions match TRBD1. With V trimmed by 5 bases and J by 4 bases, 6 bases remained unmatched. From germline, CDR1 is MDHEN and CDR2 SYDVKM. The CDR3 length is 14 residues. Written as DNA, the CDR3 is TGTGCCAGCAGTAGACAGGGTCAAGCAGATACGCAGTATTTT. The encoded protein is CASSRQGQADTQYF. The full variable domain, rest sourced from reference TRBV28 and TRBJ2-3, is DVKVTQSSRYLVKRTGEKVFLECVQDMDHENMFWYRQDPGLGLRLIYFSYDVKMKEKGDIPEGYSVSREKKERFSLILESASTNQTSMYLCASSRQGQADTQYFGPGTRLTVL.

The chain employs TRBV4-1 and TRBJ1-2, with D possibly matching TRBD1 (6 bases). Deletions cut 0 bases from V and 4 bases from J, with 15 bases between. The V gene's germline CDR1 is MGHRA and CDR2 YSYEKL. The CDR3 sequence is 16 residues long. The CDR3 protein is CASSQDPAGVGYGYTF. CDR3 bases: TGCGCCAGCAGCCAAGATCCGGCAGGGGTCGGCTATGGCTACACCTTC.

This rearrangement joins TRBV7-2 to TRBJ2-3; possibly TRBD2 for D (7 bases). The CDR3 spans 14 residues. The V gene lost 6 bases and the J gene lost 2 bases, with 12 bases spanning the gap. Germline CDR1 is SGHTA and CDR2 is FQGNSA. The CDR3 sequence: CASSRGGLTDTQYF. CDR3 sequence (DNA): TGTGCCAGCAGTAGGGGGGGACTCACAGATACGCAGTATTTT.

This sequence joins TRBV2 and TRBJ2-4; D uncertain. Germline CDR1 SNHLY, CDR2 FYNNEI. V was cut by 4 bases and J by 1 base, with 11 bases left in between. The length of the CDR3 is 15 residues. The CDR3 DNA follows: TGTGCCAGCAGTGGTCCATTGCAGGCCAAAAACATTCAGTACTTC. Encoded protein: CASSGPLQAKNIQYF.

V gene TRBV6-1 combines with J gene TRBJ2-3; D unresolved. CDR3 size: 14 residues. CDR1 and CDR2 from the germline V gene are MNHNS and SASEGT. V shed 1 base and J shed 0 bases, with 5 bases lying between them. CDR3 bases: TGTGCCAGCAGTGAAGATCCAAGCACAGATACGCAGTATTTT. Protein product: CASSEDPSTDTQYF.

The rearrangement links TRBV30 to TRBJ1-3; no clear D gene. This CDR3 region has 14 residues. V was clipped by 1 base and J by 0 bases, with 7 bases between them. The germline V gene encodes CDR1 GTSNPN and CDR2 SVGIG (reference sequence). The CDR3 here is CAWSGQFSGNTIYF. In DNA, the CDR3 is TGTGCCTGGAGTGGGCAGTTCTCTGGAAACACCATATATTTT.